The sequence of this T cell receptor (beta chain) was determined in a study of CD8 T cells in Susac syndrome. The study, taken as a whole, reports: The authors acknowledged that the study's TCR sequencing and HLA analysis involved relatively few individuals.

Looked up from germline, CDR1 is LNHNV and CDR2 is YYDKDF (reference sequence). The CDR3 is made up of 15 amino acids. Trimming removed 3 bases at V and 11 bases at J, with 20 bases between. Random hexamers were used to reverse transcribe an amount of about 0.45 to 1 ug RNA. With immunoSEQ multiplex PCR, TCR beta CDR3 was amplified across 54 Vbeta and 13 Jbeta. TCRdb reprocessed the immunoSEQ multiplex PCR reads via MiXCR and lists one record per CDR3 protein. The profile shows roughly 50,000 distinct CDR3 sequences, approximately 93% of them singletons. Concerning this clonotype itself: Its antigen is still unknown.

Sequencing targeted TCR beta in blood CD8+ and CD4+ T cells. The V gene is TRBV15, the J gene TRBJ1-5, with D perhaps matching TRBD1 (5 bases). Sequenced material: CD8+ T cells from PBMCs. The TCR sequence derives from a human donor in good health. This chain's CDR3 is CATSRTRDSLLAQHF. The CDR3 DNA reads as TGTGCCACCAGCAGGACCCGGGACTCCCTTTTAGCCCAGCATTTT.